The present T cell receptor (beta chain) was sequenced within a study of Tregs in tolerant kidney transplant recipients (dated by TCRdb to about 2019). In the study overall: Other Treg samples came from an approximately 3-day mixed lymphocyte reaction with belatacept, some followed by an approximately 5-day donor restimulation, before sorting recipient CD4+CD25+CD127- cells. Antibodies distinguished recipient from donor cells when sorting primary belatacept mixed lymphocyte reaction cultures. The study used TCRbeta sequencing to identify donor-specific regulatory T cells before combined kidney and bone marrow transplantation, then tracked those cells after transplant. TCRbeta repertoire sequencing was used in 3 healthy controls to compare several methods for expanding Tregs specific for an allogeneic donor. What the work shows at the level of the full study, not this receptor alone: Because only a small number of patients were included, the study had limitations, and the results will need to be validated in larger populations as well as under other immunosuppression protocols. Biological reproducibility was not directly assessed, although technical replication error appeared to be minimal. Expanding Tregs with activated donor B cells appeared to identify the most biologically relevant and donor-specific TCRbeta repertoire.

Comment on this clone: Its antigen is currently not known. No clone much larger than this one lies a single base away; base qualities are absent.

Blood from healthy controls was obtained either from healthy volunteers or as purchased buffy coats. Healthy control blood was separated into PBMCs by Ficoll density gradient and cryopreserved, and patient PBMCs were collected both before and after transplant. Genomic DNA was extracted from sorted cells with the QIAGEN DNeasy Blood and Tissue Kit for TCRbeta CDR3 sequencing. High-throughput TCRbeta CDR3 sequencing was carried out commercially through immunoSEQ, with PCR amplification with bias correction and internal controls included. In the original analysis: Unique productive TCRbeta sequences were defined by CDR3 nucleotide sequence where primers matched, and otherwise by CDR3 amino acid sequence together with Vbeta and Jbeta genes. A sequence was defined as donor-reactive if the sequence was expanded at least 5-fold in CFSE-low cells compared with unstimulated cells and had a frequency of at least 0.01% in CFSE-low cells. Jensen-Shannon divergence, calculated on the top 100 TCRbeta sequences ranked by frequency, was used to quantify repertoire divergence. When a sample had multiple sequencing runs, each run was corrected for sorting error separately and the runs were then pooled. The table was pulled from immuneACCESS by TCRdb, which kept in-frame rearrangements only. Such tables lose some clones; where checked, under half of the loss comes from unresolved V genes, and the rest has no known cause. The V and J calls and the clone size are those of that table, but D and trimming were determined from the DNA. The sample includes about 44,000 clones, with nearly 97% observed a single time. Jointly, the top ten make up about 0.36% of the sample.

The sample comprised Tregs from blood cultured with allogeneic cells. This clonotype originated in a human donor in good health.

The nucleotide sequence reads TGTGCCAGCAGTTACGGGGGAACAGGGTTAGGCGGGGAGCTGTTTTTT. Its protein reads: CASSYGGTGLGGELFF. The chain uses TRBV6-5 and TRBJ2-2; the D gene is perhaps TRBD1, on 6 matching bases. Trimming takes 2 bases from V and 7 bases from J, and the germline ends sit 17 bases apart. The CDR3 measures 16 amino acids from cysteine to phenylalanine. Of all the DNA, just the CDR3 is kept, 48 bases in frame from base 1. The germline V gene encodes CDR1 MNHEY and CDR2 SVGAGI.